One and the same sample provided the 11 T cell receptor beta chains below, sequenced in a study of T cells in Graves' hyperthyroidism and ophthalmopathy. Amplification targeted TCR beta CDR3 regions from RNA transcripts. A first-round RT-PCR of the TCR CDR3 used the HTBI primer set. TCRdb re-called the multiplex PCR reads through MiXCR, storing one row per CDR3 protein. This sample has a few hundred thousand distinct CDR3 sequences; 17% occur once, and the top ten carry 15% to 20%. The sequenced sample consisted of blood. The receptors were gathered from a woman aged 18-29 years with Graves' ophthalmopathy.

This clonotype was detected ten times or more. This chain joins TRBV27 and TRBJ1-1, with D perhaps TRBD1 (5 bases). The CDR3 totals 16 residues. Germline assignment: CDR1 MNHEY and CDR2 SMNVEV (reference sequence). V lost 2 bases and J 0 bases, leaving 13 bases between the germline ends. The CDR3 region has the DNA TGTGCCAGCAGTTTAGGTGGGACGGGTATGAACACTGAAGCTTTCTTT. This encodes CASSLGGTGMNTEAFF.

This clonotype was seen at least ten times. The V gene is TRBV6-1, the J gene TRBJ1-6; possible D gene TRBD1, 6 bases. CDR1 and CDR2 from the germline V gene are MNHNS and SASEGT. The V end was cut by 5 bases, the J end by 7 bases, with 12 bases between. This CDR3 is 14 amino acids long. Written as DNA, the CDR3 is TGTGCCAGCAGTCCCCGACAGGAAAATTCACCCCTCCACTTT. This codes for CASSPRQENSPLHF.

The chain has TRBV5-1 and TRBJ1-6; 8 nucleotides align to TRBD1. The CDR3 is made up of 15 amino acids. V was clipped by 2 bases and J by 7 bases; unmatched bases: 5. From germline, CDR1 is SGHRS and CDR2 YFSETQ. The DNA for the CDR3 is TGCGCCAGCAGCTTACAGGGGGAAGGAAATTCACCCCTCCACTTT. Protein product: CASSLQGEGNSPLHF.

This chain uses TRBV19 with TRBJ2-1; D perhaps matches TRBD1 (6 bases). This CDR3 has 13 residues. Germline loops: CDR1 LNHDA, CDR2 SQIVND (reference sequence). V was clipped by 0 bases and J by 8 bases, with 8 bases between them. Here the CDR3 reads CASSIEQGYEQFF. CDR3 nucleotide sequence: TGTGCCAGTAGTATAGAACAGGGCTATGAGCAGTTCTTC.

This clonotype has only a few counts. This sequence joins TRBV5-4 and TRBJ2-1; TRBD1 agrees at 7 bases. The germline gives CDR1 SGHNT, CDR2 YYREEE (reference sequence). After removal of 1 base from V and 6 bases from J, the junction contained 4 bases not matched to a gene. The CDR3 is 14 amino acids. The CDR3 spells CASSLTGAFNEQFF. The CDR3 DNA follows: TGTGCCAGCAGCTTGACAGGGGCGTTCAATGAGCAGTTCTTC.

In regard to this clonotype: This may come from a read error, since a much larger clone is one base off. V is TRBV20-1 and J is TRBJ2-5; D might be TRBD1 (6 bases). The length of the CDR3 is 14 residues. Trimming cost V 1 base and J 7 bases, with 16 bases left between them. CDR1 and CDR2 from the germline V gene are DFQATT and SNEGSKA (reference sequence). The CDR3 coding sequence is TGCAGTGCTAGAGGTTTGGGACAACGGGGGACCCAGTACTTC. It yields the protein CSARGLGQRGTQYF.

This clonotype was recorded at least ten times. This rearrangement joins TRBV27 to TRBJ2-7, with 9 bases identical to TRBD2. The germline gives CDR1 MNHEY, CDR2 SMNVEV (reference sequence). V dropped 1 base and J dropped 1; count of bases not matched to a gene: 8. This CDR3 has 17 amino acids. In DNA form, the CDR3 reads TGTGCCAGCAGTTTATTGCTCGCTAGCGGGGTTTCCTACGAGCAGTACTTC. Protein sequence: CASSLLLASGVSYEQYF.

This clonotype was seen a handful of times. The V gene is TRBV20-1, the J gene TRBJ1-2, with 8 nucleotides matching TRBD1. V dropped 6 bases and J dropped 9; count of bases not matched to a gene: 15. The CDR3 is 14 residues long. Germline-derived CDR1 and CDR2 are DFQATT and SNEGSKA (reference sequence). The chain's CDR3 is CSARGQGDLGSYTF. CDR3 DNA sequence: TGCAGTGCCCGAGGACAGGGTGATTTGGGAAGCTACACCTTC.

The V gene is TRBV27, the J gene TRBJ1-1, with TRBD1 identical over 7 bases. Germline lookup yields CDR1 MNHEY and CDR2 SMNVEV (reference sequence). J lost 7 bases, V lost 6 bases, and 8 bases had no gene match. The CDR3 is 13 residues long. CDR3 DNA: TGTGCCAGCAGCCGGGACAGCGGTCGTGAAGCTTTCTTT. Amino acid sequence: CASSRDSGREAFF.

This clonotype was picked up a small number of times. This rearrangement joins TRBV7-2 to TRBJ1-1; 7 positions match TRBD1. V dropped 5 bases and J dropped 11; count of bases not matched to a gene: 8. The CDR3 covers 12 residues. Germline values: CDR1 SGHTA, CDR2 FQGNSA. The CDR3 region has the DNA TGTGCCAGCAGCCCGGACCACAGGGGTGCTTTCTTT. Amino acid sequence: CASSPDHRGAFF.

The CDR3 protein is CSAGPGELFF. The CDR3 DNA follows: TGCAGTGCTGGACCCGGGGAGCTGTTTTTT. V gene TRBV20-1 combines with J gene TRBJ2-2; D ambiguous. Trimming stripped 5 bases from V and 6 bases from J, with 4 bases between. The CDR3 has 10 residues. CDR1 DFQATT and CDR2 SNEGSKA come from the germline V gene (reference sequence).